This T cell receptor beta chain appears in the sequencing data of a study of shared clonotypes between healthy human individuals. Genomic DNA (from each subset) was split evenly across several immunoSEQ plates. Using immunoSEQ multiplex PCR, the repertoire was profiled, and TCRdb retains in-frame clones only, with some absent. The table has 300,000 or so clones, 74% seen once; the top ten hold 9% to 12%. The sample holds a few counts of this clone. Its specificity is unknown. Study-level points and caveats: Estimated richness values were generally larger in naive subsets than in memory subsets.

The V end was cut by 3 bases, the J end by 7 bases, with 18 bases between. This CDR3 spans 15 amino acids. Germline CDR1 and CDR2: SQVTM and ANQGSEA. Both subsets, CD45RA+ naive and CD45RA-negative memory, were split from the CD4+ cells. Sequencing was performed on memory CD4+ T cells sorted from blood. Regarding subset: CD45RA-negative fraction. The receptor comes from a man aged 30-40 years in good health. The chain recombines TRBV29-1 with TRBJ1-4; D not certain. The CDR3 region is CSVEGLRGQSEKLFF. The CDR3 coding sequence is TGCAGCGTTGAGGGTCTACGGGGTCAGAGTGAAAAACTGTTTTTT. Together with reference TRBV29-1 and TRBJ1-4, the CDR3 gives the full variable domain: SAVISQKPSRDICQRGTSLTIQCQVDSQVTMMFWYRQQPGQSLTLIATANQGSEATYESGFVIDKFPISRPNLTFSTLTVSNMSPEDSSIYLCSVEGLRGQSEKLFFGSGTQLSVL.